The rows below give T cell receptor beta chains drawn from one sample of a study of identifying expanded T cells in peripheral blood. The protocol was immunoSEQ multiplex PCR, while the TCRdb copy is restricted to in-frame clones and leaves out a portion. The table records approximately 97,000 clones, approximately 90% of them present only once. Material: blood. Receptor source: a person aged 18 to 70 in good health. CDR3s include the opening cysteine and the closing phenylalanine or tryptophan. D genes are given only for firm matches. Rows may omit the clone size; those that give it use once, few, many or a size class.

abundance	v_gene	d_gene	j_gene	CDR3nt	CDR3aa
NA	TRBV12-5	TRBD1	TRBJ2-2	TGTGCTAGTGGTTTGTACCCTGGGACAGCACGGAACACCGGGGAGCTGTTTTTT	CASGLYPGTARNTGELFF
few	TRBV30	NA	TRBJ1-4	TGTGCCTGGAGTGGCCAGCTTGAAAAACTGTTTTTT	CAWSGQLEKLFF
few	TRBV7-3	TRBD2	TRBJ2-2	TGTGCCAGCAGCGGCGGCCCTAGCGGGAGGGTAACCGGGGAGCTGTTTTTT	CASSGGPSGRVTGELFF
NA	TRBV7-9	NA	TRBJ2-1	TGTGCCAGCAGCTCCGTCCCGGGGCTGGACAATGAGCAGTTCTTC	CASSSVPGLDNEQFF
NA	TRBV6-6	NA	TRBJ1-1	TGTGCCAGCAGTTACTCGGGCAGTCTGAACACTGAAGCTTTCTTT	CASSYSGSLNTEAFF
NA	TRBV6-5	NA	TRBJ1-1	TGTGCCAGCAGTTATTCAATGAACACTGAAGCTTTCTTT	CASSYSMNTEAFF
NA	TRBV7-3	NA	TRBJ2-3	TGTGCCAGCAGCTTATCCCAGTATGGAGATACGCAGTATTTT	CASSLSQYGDTQYF
few	TRBV21-1	NA	TRBJ1-2	TGTGCCAGCAGCCCCCGGCCGGGACAGGGCGAAAACTACACCTTC	CASSPRPGQGENYTF
few	TRBV18	TRBD1	TRBJ2-7	TGTGCCAGCTCAACCGGGACAGACTCCTACGAGCAGTACTTC	CASSTGTDSYEQYF
NA	TRBV6-1	NA	TRBJ1-2	TGTGCCAGCAGTGTCCAGGGTCTTTATGGCTACACCTTC	CASSVQGLYGYTF
NA	TRBV6-1	TRBD1	TRBJ2-7	TGTGCCAGCAGTGAAGCGGGCGCAGGGGGCTCCTACGAGCAGTACTTC	CASSEAGAGGSYEQYF